Described below is a single TCR beta chain sequence and its context. The antigen remains undetermined. The CDR3 is 14 residues long. V was trimmed by 4 bases and J by 8 bases, leaving 13 bases between them. Germline V gene sequence: CDR1 SGDLS, CDR2 YYNGEE. Data came from immunoSEQ multiplex PCR; TCRdb stores just in-frame clones and leaves some out. Among roughly 510,000 clones listed, 70% to 90% were seen once. The data are from a study of Ad26.COV2.S vaccination and SARS-CoV-2 variants. Study outcomes and limitations: Those who received vaccine or placebo ended up with similar non-spike TCR breadth.

The sample's treatment: around 19 received Ad26.COV2.S at low or high dose, single or two shots; roughly five received placebo; per-sample allocation not given. On day 63 after the first injection, vaccine and placebo recipients gave samples. The material sequenced was peripheral blood, taken in a trial of Ad26.COV2.S vaccine versus placebo. This chain uses TRBV9 with TRBJ1-6; TRBD1 is a possible D gene (6 bases). The TCR was taken from a person between 18 and 59 years old who received the Ad26.COV2.S COVID-19 vaccine or a placebo. CDR3 DNA sequence: TGTGCCAGCAGCCCGGGGACAAGAGATTCACCCCTCCACTTT. It is translated as CASSPGTRDSPLHF.